This T cell receptor (beta chain) emerged from a study of early T cells in non-severe SARS-CoV-2 infection. At the level of the study: RNA in bulk from unsorted whole blood was sequenced, and chains were unpaired.

Findings and limits, study-wide: Matches to VDJdb favored anti-spike CD8 responses and missed private and CD4 specificities.

This clonotype was seen repeatedly, ten times or more. Its antigen is currently unknown. V lost 5 bases, J lost 2 bases, and 7 bases stayed unmatched. Germline lookup yields CDR1 SGHDN and CDR2 FVKESK. The length of the CDR3 is 15 residues. TCRdb reprocessed the 5' RACE reads with MiXCR, giving one entry per CDR3 protein. The data show about 50,000 distinct CDR3 sequences, roughly 10% seen once. This sequence originates from an adult who was a healthcare worker with PCR-confirmed SARS-CoV-2 infection or an uninfected control (not recorded which). What was sequenced was whole blood. The V gene is TRBV14, the J gene TRBJ2-3; 7 bases are a match to TRBD2. The CDR3 DNA is TGTGCCAGCAGCACCATGACTAGCTTCACAGATACGCAGTATTTT. Translation gives CASSTMTSFTDTQYF.